This paragraph covers one TCR beta chain sequence. This specimen belongs to a study of PD-1 blockade in classical Hodgkin lymphoma. V lost 9 bases to trimming and J lost 0 bases, with 12 bases between them. This CDR3 spans 14 amino acids. In germline, CDR1 is LNHDA, CDR2 SQIVND (reference sequence). Profiling relied on immunoSEQ multiplex PCR, and the TCRdb table lists in-frame clones only, not all of them. This table holds 85,000 to 90,000 clones, approximately 90% found once. The sample's time point: cycle 4 day 1 (C4D1), after more than five weeks of nivolumab. Every patient relapsed after autologous stem cell transplantation, and brentuximab vedotin exposure varied.

The sequence was collected from a human donor with classical Hodgkin lymphoma. The chain uses TRBV19 and TRBJ1-5; D is unclear. This specimen was peripheral blood mononuclear cells (PBMCs), taken before the fourth cycle of nivolumab. The CDR3 region is CASGRANSNQPQHF. In DNA, the CDR3 is TGTGCCAGCGGCCGGGCCAATAGCAATCAGCCCCAGCATTTT.